Detailed here is one T cell receptor beta chain. The antigen is undetermined. The data originate from a study of T cell responses to AZD1222 COVID-19 vaccine. Study results and caveats: White British donors predominated, females outnumbered males, and clonal diversity was possibly underestimated. Baseline seropositivity occurred in only a handful of AZD1222 recipients.

TCRdb keeps only in-frame clones here, not all; method: immunoSEQ multiplex PCR. The table lists roughly 140,000 clones, around 87% of them singletons. With 2 bases clipped from V and 4 bases from J, the junction kept 7 bases outside the gene matches. CDR1 and CDR2 from the germline V gene are SGHDN and FVKESK. This CDR3 has 15 residues. Some second doses came at about 4 weeks and others at about 12 weeks; these were pooled. The chain recombines TRBV14 with TRBJ1-2, with 7 bases that match TRBD1. The starting material was peripheral blood, obtained 28 days after the second AZD1222 dose. This clonotype was obtained from an adult who received the AZD1222 COVID-19 vaccine. The CDR3 region is CASSQSGQAIYGYTF. CDR3 DNA sequence: TGTGCCAGCAGCCAAAGTGGACAGGCTATCTATGGCTACACCTTC.